Presented here are 11 T cell receptor beta chains from one specimen sequenced in a study of vaccination and CD4 T cells after COVID-19. The treatment: approximately 10-day PBMC culture with coronavirus spike peptide pools or control peptides (ViraFEST assay). The antigens for these receptors are not known. Sequenced with the Oncomine TCR Beta short-read assay was DNA taken from cultured CD4+ T cells. TCRdb re-called the PCR reads with MiXCR, one entry per CDR3 protein. The sample has more than 20,000 distinct CDR3 sequences, about 45% seen once; the top ten hold 3.5% to 6%. Sequencing was carried out using CD4+ T cells from blood, cultured in vitro. Receptors were obtained from a human donor who had recovered from COVID-19.

The chain uses TRBV21-1 and TRBJ1-5. TRBV21-1 is deemed a pseudogene. CDR3 length: 12 residues. The DNA for the CDR3 is TGTGCCAGCAGCAAACCAAGTCAGCCCCAGCATTTT. It codes for CASSKPSQPQHF.

There are a few counts of this clonotype. The chain is built from TRBV6-1 and TRBJ1-2, with D possibly matching TRBD1 (6 bases). CDR1 is MNHNS and CDR2 is SASEGT in the germline V gene. CDR3 length equals 16 residues. V lost 0 bases and J lost 4, with 15 bases in between. The CDR3 DNA reads TGTGCCAGCAGTGAAGCGAATCCAGGGGCCCCCTATGGCTACACCTTC. Translating it yields CASSEANPGAPYGYTF.

The CDR3 DNA reads TGTGCCAGCAGTGGGACTAGCGGCACAGATACGCAGTATTTT. Encoded protein: CASSGTSGTDTQYF. V is TRBV6-1 and J is TRBJ2-3; the match to TRBD2 covers 9 bases. Germline V gene data show CDR1 as MNHNS and CDR2 as SASEGT. The CDR3 contains 14 residues. Trimming took 4 bases from V and 1 from J; bases not matched to a gene: 0.

The rearrangement links TRBV10-2 to TRBJ2-3; D is unclear. CDR1 WSHSY and CDR2 SAAADI come from the germline V gene. The V and J ends lost 4 bases and 6 bases respectively, with 11 bases between them. The CDR3 totals 13 residues. CDR3 coding DNA: TGCGCCAGCAGTGTTGGCGCCCGGGATACGCAGTATTTT. It yields the protein CASSVGARDTQYF.

The chain combines TRBV6-2 or TRBV6-3 with TRBJ2-2; D might be TRBD1 (6 bases). Per germline, CDR1 MNHEY and CDR2 SVGEGT. The CDR3 runs 13 residues. The V gene lost 6 bases and the J gene lost 4 bases, with 9 bases spanning the gap. CDR3 residues: CASRWGLTGELFF. The CDR3 coding sequence is TGTGCCAGCAGATGGGGGCTCACCGGGGAGCTGTTTTTT.

This clonotype was observed a handful of times. The chain uses TRBV28 and TRBJ1-2, with D perhaps matching TRBD1 (6 bases). The germline V gene encodes CDR1 MDHEN and CDR2 SYDVKM. There are 14 residues in the CDR3. Trimming shortened V by 2 bases and J by 2 bases, and 9 bases separated the two germline ends. The CDR3 DNA follows: TGTGCCAGCAGTTTAGGACAGAGAAACTATGGCTACACCTTC. Residues: CASSLGQRNYGYTF.

The chain joins TRBV12-5 to TRBJ1-5; TRBD1 matches 9 bases. With V trimmed by 7 bases and J by 6 bases, 10 bases remained unmatched. Per germline, CDR1 LGHNT and CDR2 FRNRAP. The CDR3 runs to 15 residues. CDR3 bases: TGTGCTAGTGCCCCCGGGACAGGGAAGGGTCAGCCCCAGCATTTT. Amino acid sequence: CASAPGTGKGQPQHF.

This clonotype was observed a handful of times. The gene calls are TRBV20-1 and TRBJ2-3; 10 bases agree with TRBD2. Trimming at V came to 2 bases and at J to 4 bases, leaving 3 bases not matched to a gene. This CDR3 is built from 14 residues. Germline CDR1 is DFQATT and CDR2 is SNEGSKA (reference sequence). CDR3 residues: CSARLAGVPDTQYF. CDR3 in DNA: TGCAGTGCTAGACTAGCGGGAGTCCCAGATACGCAGTATTTT.

The chain carries TRBV10-3 and TRBJ2-7; possibly TRBD2 for D (6 bases). CDR3 size: 13 residues. Germline V gene lookup returns CDR1 ENHRY and CDR2 SYGVKD. Trimming took off 6 bases at V and 7 bases at J, with 16 bases between the two ends. CDR3 nucleotides: TGTGCCATCAGGGCCGGGAGAGAAGAGGAGCAGTACTTC. Translating it yields CAIRAGREEEQYF.

This clonotype was seen once. The chain joins TRBV7-9 to TRBJ2-5; tentative D call: TRBD2 (6 bases). Trimming removed 1 base at V and 6 bases at J, with 12 bases between. The CDR3 runs to 14 residues. Germline values: CDR1 SEHNR, CDR2 FQNEAQ (reference sequence). The CDR3 DNA sequence: TGTGCCAGCAGCTTAGGCGGGACTCGTCAGACCCAGTACTTC. The encoded protein is CASSLGGTRQTQYF.

In its sample, this clonotype was seen a few times. The V and J genes are TRBV4-1 and TRBJ2-5; 8 bases are a match to TRBD2. The J segment lost 13 bases and the V segment lost 1 base, leaving 8 bases of the junction unmatched. The CDR3 loop spans 13 amino acids. The germline V gene encodes CDR1 MGHRA and CDR2 YSYEKL. The CDR3 loop reads CASSQAVPGTRYF. Written as DNA, the CDR3 is TGCGCCAGCAGCCAAGCGGTTCCAGGGACTAGGTACTTC.